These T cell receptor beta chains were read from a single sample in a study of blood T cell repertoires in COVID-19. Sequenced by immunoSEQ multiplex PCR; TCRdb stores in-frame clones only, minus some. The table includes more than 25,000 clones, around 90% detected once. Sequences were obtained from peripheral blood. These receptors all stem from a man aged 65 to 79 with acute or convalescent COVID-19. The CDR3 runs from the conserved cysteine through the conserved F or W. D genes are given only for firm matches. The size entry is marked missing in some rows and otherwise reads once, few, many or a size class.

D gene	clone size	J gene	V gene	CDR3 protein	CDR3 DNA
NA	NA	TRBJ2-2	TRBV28	CASSLSGGNTGELFF	TGTGCCAGCAGTTTAAGTGGAGGGAACACCGGGGAGCTGTTTTTT
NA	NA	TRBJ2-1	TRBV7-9	CASSLEDYLYNEQFF	TGTGCCAGCAGCTTAGAGGACTATCTGTACAATGAGCAGTTCTTC
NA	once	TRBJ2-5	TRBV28	CASRYLGDSGETQYF	TGTGCCAGCAGATACTTGGGGGACAGCGGGGAGACCCAGTACTTC
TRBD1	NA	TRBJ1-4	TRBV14	CASSPLDRESEKLFF	TGTGCCAGCAGCCCCCTGGACAGGGAGAGTGAAAAACTGTTTTTT
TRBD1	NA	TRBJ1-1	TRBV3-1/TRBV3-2	CASSPPYRGDTEAFF	TGTGCCAGCAGCCCCCCCTACAGGGGGGACACTGAAGCTTTCTTT
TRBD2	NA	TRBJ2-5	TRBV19	CASSIGRLAVPMTQYF	TGTGCCAGTAGTATTGGGAGACTAGCGGTTCCAATGACCCAGTACTTC
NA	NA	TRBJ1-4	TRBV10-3	CAISESRGNTNEKLFF	TGTGCCATCAGTGAGTCGAGAGGGAACACTAATGAAAAACTGTTTTTT
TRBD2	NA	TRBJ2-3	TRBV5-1	CASSKLAETDTQYF	TGCGCCAGCAGCAAGCTAGCGGAAACAGATACGCAGTATTTT
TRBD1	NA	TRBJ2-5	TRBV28	CASSLGQGPQETQYF	TGTGCCAGCAGTTTGGGACAGGGACCGCAAGAGACCCAGTACTTC
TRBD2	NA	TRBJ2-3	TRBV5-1	CASSLDRLAGFTDTQYF	TGCGCCAGCAGCTTGGATAGACTAGCGGGATTCACAGATACGCAGTATTTT